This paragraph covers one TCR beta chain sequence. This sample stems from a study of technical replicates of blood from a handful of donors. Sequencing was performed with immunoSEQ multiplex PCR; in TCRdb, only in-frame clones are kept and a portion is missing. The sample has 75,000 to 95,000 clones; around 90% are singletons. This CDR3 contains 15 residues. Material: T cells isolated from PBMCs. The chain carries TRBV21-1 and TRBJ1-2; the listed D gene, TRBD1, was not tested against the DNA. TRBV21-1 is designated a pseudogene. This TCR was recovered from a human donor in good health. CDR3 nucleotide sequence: TGTGCCAGCAGCAATAGGGACAGGGGTAACTATGGCTACACCTTC. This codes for CASSNRDRGNYGYTF.